The following is a TCR beta chain sequence with its context. Antigen unknown. This sample is part of a study of identifying expanded T cells in peripheral blood. The data were produced by immunoSEQ multiplex PCR, yet TCRdb's version contains in-frame clones alone and is incomplete. The sample shows 81,000 or so clones, roughly 89% of them seen only once. Notes on the study in general: Technical replicates showed around 1.2 changed clones; approximately 2 weeks approximately 16; four weeks 19.

Germline V gene data show CDR1 as GTSNPN and CDR2 as SVGIG (reference sequence). Trimming removed 4 bases from V and 3 bases from J, with 9 bases in between. This CDR3 region has 12 residues. The clonotype originates from a person aged 18 to 75 in good health. The chain joins TRBV30 to TRBJ1-2; tentative D call: TRBD1 (6 bases). Sequencing was done on a sample of blood. DNA for the CDR3: TGTGCCTGGAACTCAGGGGACTATGGCTACACCTTC. It yields the protein CAWNSGDYGYTF.